The present entry profiles one TCR beta chain with its context. This sample is drawn from a study of blood T cell repertoires in COVID-19. CDR1 and CDR2 (germline): MNHEY, SMNVEV (reference sequence). With 5 bases clipped from V and 5 bases from J, the junction kept 8 bases outside the gene matches. This CDR3 is 14 amino acids long. Sequencing was performed with immunoSEQ multiplex PCR; in TCRdb, only in-frame clones are kept and a portion is missing. This sample yields 350,000 to 550,000 clones, of which 70% to 90% are seen a single time; over 1.5% belongs to the top ten. Sequencing was carried out using PBMCs or T cells enriched from blood (not recorded which). The V gene is TRBV27, the J gene TRBJ1-1; 7 positions agree with TRBD1. The receptor was isolated from a woman younger than 35 with acute COVID-19. Here the CDR3 DNA reads TGTGCCAGCAGTCCACAGGGGATGGGTACTGAAGCTTTCTTT. As protein: CASSPQGMGTEAFF.